Each of the 26 T cell receptor beta chains below was sequenced from the same sample in a study of T cells in Graves' hyperthyroidism and ophthalmopathy. RNA transcripts served as the template for amplifying TCR beta CDR3 regions. Primed by the HTBI set, a first-round RT-PCR was run on the TCR CDR3. A single record per CDR3 protein comes from TCRdb applying MiXCR to the multiplex PCR reads. The repertoire holds 610,000 or so distinct CDR3 sequences, with under 60% as singletons. Input material: peripheral blood or thyroid tissue (not recorded which). The receptors here all came from a woman aged 18 to 35 with Graves' hyperthyroidism.

There are many counts of this clonotype. The chain combines TRBV29-1 with TRBJ1-1; 11 nucleotides line up with TRBD1. Germline-derived CDR1 and CDR2 are SQVTM and ANQGSEA. The CDR3 extends over 11 amino acids. CDR3 sequence: CRAGTGGEAFF. The CDR3 bases are TGCAGGGCTGGGACAGGGGGTGAAGCTTTCTTT.

This clonotype has ten or more counts. The chain employs TRBV19 and TRBJ1-5; D possibly corresponds to TRBD1 (6 bases). Germline values: CDR1 LNHDA, CDR2 SQIVND (reference sequence). The V and J ends lost 4 bases and 6 bases respectively, with 13 bases between them. The CDR3 runs to 14 residues. The CDR3 loop is CASSRQEGSQPQHF. The CDR3 DNA follows: TGTGCCAGTAGTAGACAGGAGGGAAGTCAGCCCCAGCATTTT.

This chain joins TRBV7-2 and TRBJ2-5, with a possible D match to TRBD2 (6 bases). The CDR3 has 16 amino acids. V lost 5 bases and J 4 bases, leaving 20 bases between the germline ends. Germline loops: CDR1 SGHTA, CDR2 FQGNSA. The CDR3 DNA is TGTGCCAGCAGCCACAAAGCGGGTGGTAGCGGAGAGACCCAGTACTTC. This encodes CASSHKAGGSGETQYF.

This clonotype was observed many times. The chain employs TRBV24-1 and TRBJ1-1; D is perhaps TRBD1 (6 bases). The CDR3 consists of 13 residues. V was cut by 2 bases and J by 3 bases, with 6 bases left in between. Germline CDR1 reads KGHDR; CDR2 reads SFDVKD. CDR3 nucleotides: TGTGCCACCAGTGATTCAGGGGACACTGAAGCTTTCTTT. It encodes CATSDSGDTEAFF.

The chain recombines TRBV7-2 with TRBJ2-3; D not certain. Germline CDR1 SGHTA, CDR2 FQGNSA. The length of the CDR3 is 13 residues. The V and J ends lost 5 bases and 6 bases respectively, with 12 bases between them. CDR3 nucleotides: TGTGCCAGCAGCCCCCGACCACCGGATACGCAGTATTTT. Translating gives CASSPRPPDTQYF. Drawing the rest from reference TRBV7-2 and TRBJ2-3, the complete variable domain is GAGVSQSPSNKVTEKGKDVELRCDPISGHTALYWYRQSLGQGLEFLIYFQGNSAPDKSGLPSDRFSAERTGGSVSTLTIQRTQQEDSAVYLCASSPRPPDTQYFGPGTRLTVL.

This clonotype has a count of ten or more. The chain recombines TRBV29-1 with TRBJ1-5, with a tentative D call TRBD1 (5 bases). The germline V and J ends were trimmed by 5 bases and 3 bases, with 26 bases remaining between them. This CDR3 is 18 amino acids long. Germline values: CDR1 SQVTM, CDR2 ANQGSEA. CDR3 sequence reads: CSVRPITGGVPINQPQHF. The CDR3 DNA follows: TGCAGCGTTAGACCTATAACAGGCGGGGTTCCCATCAATCAGCCCCAGCATTTT. Variable domain in full (rest from reference TRBV29-1 and TRBJ1-5): SAVISQKPSRDICQRGTSLTIQCQVDSQVTMMFWYRQQPGQSLTLIATANQGSEATYESGFVIDKFPISRPNLTFSTLTVSNMSPEDSSIYLCSVRPITGGVPINQPQHFGDGTRLSIL.

This sequence joins TRBV2 and TRBJ1-1; D unresolved. This CDR3 is built from 13 residues. Per the germline V gene, CDR1 is SNHLY and CDR2 is FYNNEI. Trimming stripped 1 base from V and 1 base from J, with 4 bases between. CDR3 DNA: TGTGCCAGCAGTGAAGATGGGAACACTGAAGCTTTCTTT. Encoded protein: CASSEDGNTEAFF.

This chain links TRBV14 with TRBJ2-7; TRBD2 agrees at 8 bases. With V trimmed by 3 bases and J by 2 bases, 15 bases remained unmatched. The germline V gene encodes CDR1 SGHDN and CDR2 FVKESK. CDR3 size: 18 residues. CDR3 nucleotides: TGTGCCAGCAGCCAGGACTCGGTGGCTAGCGGGCCACCCTACGAGCAGTACTTC. Translating gives CASSQDSVASGPPYEQYF.

Here the CDR3 reads CASSQVRLPPILVETQYF. The CDR3 DNA is TGTGCCAGCAGCCAAGTTCGGCTCCCCCCCATATTGGTAGAGACCCAGTACTTC. The genes are TRBV7-8 and TRBJ2-5; no definite D call. Germline lookup yields CDR1 SGHVS and CDR2 FQNEAQ. The CDR3 consists of 18 residues. Trimming took off 5 bases at V and 4 bases at J, with 26 bases between the two ends.

This clonotype has at least ten counts. The gene calls are TRBV7-6 and TRBJ1-5, with D tentatively TRBD1 (5 bases). V lost 5 bases to trimming and J lost 9 bases, with 20 bases between them. The CDR3 is 15 residues long. Germline-derived CDR1 and CDR2 are SGHVS and FNYEAQ. The CDR3 region is CASSRYSQGSWPQHF. Here the CDR3 DNA reads TGTGCCAGCAGCCGTTACTCCCAGGGATCGTGGCCCCAGCATTTT.

This clonotype has at least ten counts. Here the CDR3 reads CASRSSNSPLHF. For the CDR3, the DNA is TGTGCCAGCAGGTCATCTAATTCACCCCTCCACTTT. This chain uses TRBV28 with TRBJ1-6; D call uncertain. Germline V CDR1 and CDR2: MDHEN, SYDVKM. The V end lost 6 bases, the J end lost 6 bases, and 6 bases lay between the germline ends. This CDR3 is 12 amino acids long.

The chain recombines TRBV7-9 with TRBJ2-1, with no clear D. Germline CDR1 is SEHNR and CDR2 is FQNEAQ (reference sequence). There are 14 residues in the CDR3. Deletions cut 10 bases from V and 8 bases from J, with 21 bases between. DNA of the CDR3: TGTGCCATCAGTGAGTCGAACAGAGGCGATGAGCAGTTCTTC. It specifies CAISESNRGDEQFF.

There are a few counts of this clonotype. The rearrangement links TRBV30 to TRBJ2-7; tentatively, D is TRBD1 (6 bases). V was trimmed by 0 bases and J by 6 bases, leaving 15 bases between them. The CDR3 contains 14 residues. Germline V lookup: CDR1 GTSNPN, CDR2 SVGIG (reference sequence). Here the CDR3 reads CAWSVDLGAVEQYF. The CDR3 DNA reads as TGTGCCTGGAGTGTAGATTTGGGGGCGGTCGAGCAGTACTTC.

This chain uses TRBV2 with TRBJ2-2; TRBD2 matches at 9 bases. The germline CDR1 and CDR2 sequences are SNHLY and FYNNEI. The CDR3 contains 19 residues. V shed 5 bases, J shed 7 bases, and the junction held 20 bases outside the gene matches. CDR3 loop: CASSYSGVAGVFGGGELFF. The CDR3 region has the DNA TGTGCCAGCAGTTACTCGGGGGTAGCGGGAGTGTTCGGTGGCGGGGAGCTGTTTTTT.

This clonotype was counted ten times or more. J is TRBJ1-2 and V is TRBV25-1; a weak D match, TRBD1 (5 bases). The CDR3 is 16 residues long. With 8 bases removed from V and 3 bases from J, the gap between germline ends came to 22 bases. The germline CDR1 and CDR2 sequences are MGHDK and SYGVNS. As DNA, the CDR3 is TGTGCCAGCTCCCCAGTGACAGAGAAACTAGACTATGGCTACACCTTC. This encodes CASSPVTEKLDYGYTF.

This chain connects TRBV20-1 to TRBJ1-1, with 9 bases matching TRBD1. J gave up 4 bases and V 3 bases, and 12 bases lay outside the gene matches. The CDR3 is 16 residues long. Germline V gene lookup returns CDR1 DFQATT and CDR2 SNEGSKA (reference sequence). CDR3 nucleotide sequence: TGCAGTGCTAGGAATCTAGCGGGACAGGGTCTCACTGAAGCTTTCTTT. Translated: CSARNLAGQGLTEAFF.

A word on this clonotype: The junction departs from the called germline gene at one end, perhaps through a read error. The rearrangement joins TRBV7-2 to TRBJ2-2, with 11 bases lining up with TRBD2. CDR1 and CDR2 (germline): SGHTA, FQGNSA. The CDR3 is 15 residues long. The CDR3: CASSPGTSGTGELLF. CDR3 nucleotide sequence: TGTGCCAGCAGCCCCGGGACTAGCGGCACCGGGGAGCTGCTTTTT.

A few counts support this clonotype. This chain connects TRBV24-1 to TRBJ2-3, with D unresolved. The germline V and J ends were trimmed by 5 bases and 6 bases, with 29 bases remaining between them. In germline, CDR1 is KGHDR, CDR2 SFDVKD. CDR3 length equals 19 residues. CDR3 coding DNA: TGTGCCACCAGTGCGACTGGAGCTCGGAATATTGTCGTGATGGATACGCAGTATTTT. It encodes CATSATGARNIVVMDTQYF.

J is TRBJ1-3 and V is TRBV7-2; the D is unclear. CDR1 and CDR2 (germline): SGHTA, FQGNSA. Deletions cut 5 bases from V and 4 bases from J, with 12 bases between. This CDR3 comprises 14 residues. The CDR3 bases are TGTGCCAGCAGCCCCGAACCTCTAGGAAACACCATATATTTT. This sequence encodes CASSPEPLGNTIYF.

This clonotype was seen many times. The rearrangement links TRBV20-1 to TRBJ2-2, with D unresolved. CDR1 DFQATT and CDR2 SNEGSKA come from the germline V gene (reference sequence). CDR3 length: 14 residues. Trimming took off 4 bases at V and 1 base at J, with 10 bases between the two ends. As DNA, the CDR3 is TGCAGTGCTAACCCGACGGTGAACACCGGGGAGCTGTTTTTT. It specifies CSANPTVNTGELFF.

This clonotype has ten or more counts. The genes are TRBV5-4 and TRBJ2-2; 9 bases align to TRBD2. The CDR3 covers 15 residues. Germline-derived CDR1 and CDR2 are SGHNT and YYREEE (reference sequence). The junction had 7 bases not matched to a gene; V was cut back by 4 bases and J by 6 bases. CDR3 coding DNA: TGTGCCAGCAGCATGGGACTAGCCCTCGCCGGGGAGCTGTTTTTT. Its protein product is CASSMGLALAGELFF.

The rearrangement links TRBV7-2 to TRBJ2-7, with 9 nucleotides matching TRBD2. The CDR3 covers 15 residues. From germline, CDR1 is SGHTA and CDR2 FQGNSA. Trimming removed 6 bases from V and 3 bases from J; junction bases left unmatched: 9. CDR3 protein: CASSPASGTNYEQYF. The DNA of the CDR3 is TGTGCCAGCAGTCCAGCTAGCGGGACCAACTACGAGCAGTACTTC.

This clonotype has a count of ten or more. The gene calls are TRBV5-1 and TRBJ1-4; a possible D gene is TRBD1 (6 bases). CDR1 is SGHRS, CDR2 YFSETQ, per germline. Trimming stripped 2 bases from V and 8 bases from J, with 22 bases between. The CDR3 is 17 residues long. CDR3 residues: CASSFGSSGGFAEKLFF. CDR3 DNA sequence: TGCGCCAGCAGCTTCGGATCCAGCGGGGGCTTTGCGGAAAAACTGTTTTTT.

The V gene is TRBV7-9, the J gene TRBJ2-7; TRBD2 matches at 13 bases. The CDR3 runs 16 residues. V lost 5 bases, J lost 7 bases, and 11 bases stayed unmatched. Per germline, CDR1 SEHNR and CDR2 FQNEAQ (reference sequence). The CDR3 DNA follows: TGTGCCAGCAGCCCCGGGGGACTAGCGGGGCAGAATGAGCAGTACTTC. It is translated as CASSPGGLAGQNEQYF.

As concerns this clonotype: Mismatch with germline at one junction end may stem from a read error. The CDR3 coding sequence is TGTGCCAGCAGCACCGGGACAGGAGCCTACGGGCAGTACTTC. Translated: CASSTGTGAYGQYF. This chain joins TRBV7-9 and TRBJ2-7, with 8 nucleotides matching TRBD1. Germline loops: CDR1 SEHNR, CDR2 FQNEAQ (reference sequence). The CDR3 is 14 amino acids. The whole variable domain, remainder taken from reference TRBV7-9 and TRBJ2-7, is DTGVSQNPRHKITKRGQNVTFRCDPISEHNRLYWYRQTLGQGPEFLTYFQNEAQLEKSRLLSDRFSAERPKGSFSTLEIQRTEQGDSAMYLCASSTGTGAYGQYFGPGTRLTVT.

This clonotype was seen only once. The chain carries TRBV7-3 and TRBJ1-1, with no clear D. Per the germline V gene, CDR1 is SGHTA and CDR2 is FQGTGA. Trimming took 5 bases from V and 5 from J, leaving 12 bases between them. CDR3 size: 13 residues. The CDR3 is CASSVGPRTEAFF. The CDR3 DNA is TGTGCCAGCAGCGTGGGTCCTAGGACTGAAGCTTTCTTT.